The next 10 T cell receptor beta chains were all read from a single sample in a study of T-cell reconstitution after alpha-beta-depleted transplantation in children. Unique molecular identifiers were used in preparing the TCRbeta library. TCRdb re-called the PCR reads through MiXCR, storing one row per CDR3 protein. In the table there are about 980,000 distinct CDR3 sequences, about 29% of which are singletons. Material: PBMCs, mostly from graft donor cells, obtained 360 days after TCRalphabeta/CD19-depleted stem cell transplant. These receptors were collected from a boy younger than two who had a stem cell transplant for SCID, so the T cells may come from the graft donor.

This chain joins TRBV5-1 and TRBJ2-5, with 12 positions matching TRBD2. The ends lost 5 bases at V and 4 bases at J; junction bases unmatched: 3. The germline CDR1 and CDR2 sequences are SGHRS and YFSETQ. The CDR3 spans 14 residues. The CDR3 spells CASRRLAGVETQYF. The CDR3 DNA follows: TGCGCCAGCAGAAGACTAGCGGGGGTAGAGACCCAGTACTTC.

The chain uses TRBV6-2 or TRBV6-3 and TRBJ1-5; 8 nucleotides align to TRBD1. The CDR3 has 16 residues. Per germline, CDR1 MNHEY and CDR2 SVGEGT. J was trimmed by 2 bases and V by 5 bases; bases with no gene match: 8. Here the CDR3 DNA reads TGTGCCAGCAGTCATGACAGGGGAGGAGGCAATCAGCCCCAGCATTTT. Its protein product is CASSHDRGGGNQPQHF.

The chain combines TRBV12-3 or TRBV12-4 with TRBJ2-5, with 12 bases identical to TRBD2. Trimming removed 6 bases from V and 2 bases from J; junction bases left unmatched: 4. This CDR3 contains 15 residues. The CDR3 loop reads CASSRTSGIQETQYF. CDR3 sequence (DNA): TGTGCCAGCAGCCGGACTAGCGGGATTCAAGAGACCCAGTACTTC.

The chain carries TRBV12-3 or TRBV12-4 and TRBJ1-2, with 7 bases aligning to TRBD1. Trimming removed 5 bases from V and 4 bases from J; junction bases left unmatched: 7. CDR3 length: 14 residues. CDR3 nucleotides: TGTGCCAGCAGTCCGGGACAGTCAGTCTATGGCTACACCTTC. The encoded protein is CASSPGQSVYGYTF.

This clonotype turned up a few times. Here the CDR3 DNA reads TGTGCCAGCAGCCCCCAAGCCGGGTTATATGAAAAACTGTTTTTT. This encodes CASSPQAGLYEKLFF. The chain has TRBV9 and TRBJ1-4; D uncertain. Trimming cost V 4 bases and J 6 bases, with 16 bases left between them. The CDR3 loop spans 15 amino acids. Germline V CDR1 and CDR2: SGDLS, YYNGEE.

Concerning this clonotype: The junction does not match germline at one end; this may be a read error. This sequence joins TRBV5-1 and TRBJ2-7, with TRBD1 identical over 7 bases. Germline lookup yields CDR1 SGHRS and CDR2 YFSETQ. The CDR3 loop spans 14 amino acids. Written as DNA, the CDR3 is TGTGCCAGCAGTCGGACAGGAGACTCCTACGAGCAGTACTTC. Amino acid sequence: CASSRTGDSYEQYF.

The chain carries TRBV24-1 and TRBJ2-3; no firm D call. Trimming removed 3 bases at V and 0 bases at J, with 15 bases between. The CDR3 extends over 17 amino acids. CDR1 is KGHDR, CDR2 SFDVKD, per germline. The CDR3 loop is CATSDAGRGSSTDTQYF. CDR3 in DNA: TGTGCCACCAGTGATGCCGGCCGCGGATCTAGCACAGATACGCAGTATTTT.

CDR3 sequence reads: CASSVTGGAWNTGELFF. CDR3 nucleotides: TGTGCCAGCAGCGTTACAGGGGGCGCGTGGAACACCGGGGAGCTGTTTTTT. This chain uses TRBV9 with TRBJ2-2, with TRBD1 matching 9 bases. With 2 bases clipped from V and 1 base from J, the junction kept 6 bases outside the gene matches. CDR3 length: 17 amino acids. CDR1 is SGDLS, CDR2 YYNGEE, per germline. The whole variable domain, filled in from reference TRBV9 and TRBJ2-2, reads DSGVTQTPKHLITATGQRVTLRCSPRSGDLSVYWYQQSLDQGLQFLIQYYNGEERAKGNILERFSAQQFPDLHSELNLSSLELGDSALYFCASSVTGGAWNTGELFFGEGSRLTVL.

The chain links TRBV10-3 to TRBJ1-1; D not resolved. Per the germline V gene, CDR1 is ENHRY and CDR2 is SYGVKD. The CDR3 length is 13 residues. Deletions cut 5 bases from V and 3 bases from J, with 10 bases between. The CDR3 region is CAISSIYDTEAFF. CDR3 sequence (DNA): TGTGCCATCAGTTCTATTTATGACACTGAAGCTTTCTTT.

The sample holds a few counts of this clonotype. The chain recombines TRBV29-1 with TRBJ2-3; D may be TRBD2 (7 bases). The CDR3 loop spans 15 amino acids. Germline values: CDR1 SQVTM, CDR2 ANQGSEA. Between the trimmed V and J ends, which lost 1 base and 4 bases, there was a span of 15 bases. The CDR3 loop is CSVEGGGARSDTQYF. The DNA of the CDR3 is TGCAGCGTTGAAGGGGGGGGGGCGCGGTCAGATACGCAGTATTTT.